What follows describes a single T cell receptor beta chain. Its antigen remains unidentified. Looked up from germline, CDR1 is SGHNT and CDR2 is YENEEA. V shed 6 bases, J shed 6 bases, and the junction held 13 bases outside the gene matches. This CDR3 has 17 residues. This specimen comes from a study of T cells in localized non-small cell lung cancer. Study results and limitations: In adjacent lung appeared a median approximately 57 of the top 100 tumor clones. It was uninvolved adjacent lung that showed the highest T cell clonality, exceeding tumor.

Repertoires were generated with immunoSEQ multiplex PCR, while TCRdb's copy carries only in-frame clones and drops some. The sample lists 5,000 or so clones; about a third were seen once. The chain carries TRBV11-3 and TRBJ2-2; 10 bases line up with TRBD1. The source was lung tumor tissue, collected before any cancer treatment. This clonotype was obtained from a male donor at least 60 years old with stage I squamous cell lung carcinoma. CDR3 protein: CASRFGTGQGLAGELFF. CDR3 nucleotides: TGTGCCAGCAGATTTGGGACGGGACAGGGGCTGGCCGGGGAGCTGTTTTTT.